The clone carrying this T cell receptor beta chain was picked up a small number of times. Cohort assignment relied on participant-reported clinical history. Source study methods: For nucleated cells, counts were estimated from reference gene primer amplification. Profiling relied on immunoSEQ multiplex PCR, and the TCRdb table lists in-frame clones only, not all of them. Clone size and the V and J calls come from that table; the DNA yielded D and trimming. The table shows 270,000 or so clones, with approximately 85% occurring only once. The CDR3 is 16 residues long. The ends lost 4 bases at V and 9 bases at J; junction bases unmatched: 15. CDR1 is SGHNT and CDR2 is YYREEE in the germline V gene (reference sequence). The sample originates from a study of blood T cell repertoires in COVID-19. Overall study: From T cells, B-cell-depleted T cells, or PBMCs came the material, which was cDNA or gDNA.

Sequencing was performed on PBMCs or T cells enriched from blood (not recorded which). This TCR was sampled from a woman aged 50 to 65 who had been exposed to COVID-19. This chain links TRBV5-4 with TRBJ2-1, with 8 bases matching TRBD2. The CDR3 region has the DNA TGTGCCAGCAGCGCCGGGACTAGAGCAAACGGTGCTGAGCAGTTCTTC. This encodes CASSAGTRANGAEQFF.